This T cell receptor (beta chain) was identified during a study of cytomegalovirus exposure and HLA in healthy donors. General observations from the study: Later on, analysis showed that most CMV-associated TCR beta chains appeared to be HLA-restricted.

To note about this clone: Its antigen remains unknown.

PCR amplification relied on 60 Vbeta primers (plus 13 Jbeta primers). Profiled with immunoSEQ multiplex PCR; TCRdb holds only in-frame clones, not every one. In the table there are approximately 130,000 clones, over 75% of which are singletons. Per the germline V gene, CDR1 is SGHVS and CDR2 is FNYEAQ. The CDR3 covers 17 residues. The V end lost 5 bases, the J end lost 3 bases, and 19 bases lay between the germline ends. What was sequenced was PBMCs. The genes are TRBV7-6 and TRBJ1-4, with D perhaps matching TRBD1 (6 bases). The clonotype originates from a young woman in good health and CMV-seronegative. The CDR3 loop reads CASSPTGLLLANEKLFF. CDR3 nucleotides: TGTGCCAGCAGCCCGACAGGCCTCCTGTTGGCTAATGAAAAACTGTTTTTT.